What follows describes a single T cell receptor (beta chain). What antigen it recognizes has not been identified. The record has no base qualities; no much larger clone is one base away. This sample was taken from a study of response to subunit inactivated influenza vaccine (dated by TCRdb to the late 2010s). Regarding the complete study: The study used deep quantitative T cell receptor repertoire profiling to track responses to a trivalent subunit inactivated influenza vaccine.

Libraries were made using RT-PCR. The sequencer was an Illumina HiSeq 2500. The public reads were reprocessed in TCRdb via fastp at Q25 and MiXCR, keeping in-frame beta chains. Rows are unified per CDR3 protein, each entry keeping the most common DNA and genes. The sample table shows about 520,000 distinct CDR3 sequences, and around 25% are seen once. The ten largest clones add up to approximately 1.9% of the sample. V is pruned by 2 bases and J by 0 bases, leaving 12 bases of the junction without a gene match. From the cysteine up to the phenylalanine, the CDR3 has a length of 18 residues. Kept here is only the CDR3 DNA, which spans 54 bases and is read in frame from base 1. Based on the germline V gene, the CDR1 and CDR2 sequences are SGDLS and YYNGEE. The paper's findings and limits, for the study overall: The authors suggested that each seasonal influenza vaccination may recruit only a limited number of new T cells.

This sequence was found in a man aged 45-60 years who received an inactivated influenza vaccine. Donor details come from another sample of the same person, matched by shared clones. The sequencing used CD4+ T cells sorted from PBMCs, collected roughly 5 days after vaccination. The rearranged segments are TRBV9 and TRBJ2-3; TRBD2 lines up with 7 middle nucleotides. The DNA is TGTGCCAGCAGCGTGAGACCTACTGGAGCGGGGAGCACAGATACGCAGTATTTT. It translates as CASSVRPTGAGSTDTQYF.